The entry below describes one TCR beta chain. Its specificity is not known. PCR was performed using 60 Vbeta and 13 Jbeta primers. Authors' processing steps: Counted up in a later analysis, unique TCR beta chains came to 65 million to 80 million, with around 11 million shared. Sequenced by immunoSEQ multiplex PCR; TCRdb stores in-frame clones only, minus some. That table supplies the V and J calls and clone size; D and trimming were determined from the DNA. Of 140,000 or so clones listed, nearly 80% are singletons. V lost 1 base and J lost 2; bases outside the gene matches: 3. Germline CDR1 is LNHDA and CDR2 is SQIVND (reference sequence). This CDR3 has 15 residues. This sample was included in a study of cytomegalovirus exposure and HLA in healthy donors. On the study more broadly: Earlier findings included some 120 million unique TCR beta sequences obtained from 150 million to 200 million T cells.

Findings and caveats of the study: Most subjects' HLA-A and HLA-B alleles were reportedly predicted from TCR beta sequences. TRBV6-2, TRBV6-3 and some other V segments were unresolvable in 87-base-pair reads.

This TCR was sampled from a woman in her thirties in good health and CMV-seronegative. The gene calls are TRBV19 and TRBJ2-7; the match to TRBD1 covers 9 bases. Sample: PBMCs. The CDR3 coding sequence is TGTGCCAGTAGTATAGCGGGACAGGGCCCCTACGAGCAGTACTTC. Residues: CASSIAGQGPYEQYF.